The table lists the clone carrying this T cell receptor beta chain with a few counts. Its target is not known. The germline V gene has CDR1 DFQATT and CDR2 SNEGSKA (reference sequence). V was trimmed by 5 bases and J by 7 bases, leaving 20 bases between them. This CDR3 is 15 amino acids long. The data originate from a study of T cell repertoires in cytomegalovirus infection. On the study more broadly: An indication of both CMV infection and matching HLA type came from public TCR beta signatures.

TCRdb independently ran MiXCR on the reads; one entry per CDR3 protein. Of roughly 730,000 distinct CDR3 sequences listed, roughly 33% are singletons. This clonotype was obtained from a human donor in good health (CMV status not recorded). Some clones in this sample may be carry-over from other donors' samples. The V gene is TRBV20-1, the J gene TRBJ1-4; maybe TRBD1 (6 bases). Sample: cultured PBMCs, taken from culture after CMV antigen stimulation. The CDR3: CSAPEQGALGEKLFF. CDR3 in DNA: TGCAGTGCTCCAGAACAGGGTGCATTAGGTGAAAAACTGTTTTTT.